This TCR beta chain was captured in a study of CD8+ T cells in alopecia areata. General observations from the study: Among the cells sequenced in scalp samples are also the resident alphabeta T cells of normal skin.

cDNA prepared by RNA extraction and subsequent reverse transcription served as the template for sequencing. TCRdb keeps only in-frame clones here, not all; method: immunoSEQ multiplex PCR. The table has under 350,000 clones, 58% seen once. Treatment meaning: oral pan-JAK inhibitor, 5-10 mg twice daily. Sorting of CD4+ and CD8+ T cells was performed on PBMCs. Remarks on this clone: As yet, its antigen is unknown.

Losses at the gene ends were 6 bases for V and 0 bases for J; bases not matched to a gene: 4. Germline V gene data show CDR1 as SQVTM and CDR2 as ANQGSEA. CDR3 length: 13 amino acids. This chain joins TRBV29-1 and TRBJ1-1, with TRBD1 identical over 7 bases. Sequencing was performed on CD4+ T cells sorted from blood, taken at week 24, from a patient treated with tofacitinib. The receptor comes from a human donor with alopecia areata. The CDR3 DNA sequence: TGCAGCGTCGCCGGGACAGTGAACACTGAAGCTTTCTTT. Its protein product is CSVAGTVNTEAFF. The variable domain in full, with the rest retrieved from reference TRBV29-1 and TRBJ1-1, is SAVISQKPSRDICQRGTSLTIQCQVDSQVTMMFWYRQQPGQSLTLIATANQGSEATYESGFVIDKFPISRPNLTFSTLTVSNMSPEDSSIYLCSVAGTVNTEAFFGQGTRLTVV.